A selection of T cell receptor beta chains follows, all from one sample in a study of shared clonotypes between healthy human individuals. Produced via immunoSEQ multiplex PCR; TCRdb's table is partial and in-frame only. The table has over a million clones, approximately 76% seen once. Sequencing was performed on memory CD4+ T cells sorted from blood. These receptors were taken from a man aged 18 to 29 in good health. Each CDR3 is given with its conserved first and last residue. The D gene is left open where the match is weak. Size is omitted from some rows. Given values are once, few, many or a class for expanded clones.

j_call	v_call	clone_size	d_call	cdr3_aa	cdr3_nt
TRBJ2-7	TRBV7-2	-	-	CASSYRTDAYEQYF	TGTGCCAGCAGCTACCGGACAGACGCTTACGAGCAGTACTTC
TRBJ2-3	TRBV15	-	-	CATSRDDRDTQYF	TGTGCCACCAGCAGAGATGATAGGGATACGCAGTATTTT
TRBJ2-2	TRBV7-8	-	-	CASSLGQKNTGELFF	TGTGCCAGCAGCTTAGGGCAGAAGAACACCGGGGAGCTGTTTTTT
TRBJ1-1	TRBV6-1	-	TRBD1	CASKLDRGHTEAFF	TGTGCCAGCAAGCTAGACAGGGGGCACACTGAAGCTTTCTTT
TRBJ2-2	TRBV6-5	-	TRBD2	CASREGGVAGELFF	TGTGCCAGCAGGGAGGGAGGGGTAGCCGGGGAGCTGTTTTTT
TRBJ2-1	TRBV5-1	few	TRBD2	CASSKTSGGIYNEQFF	TGCGCCAGCAGCAAAACTAGCGGGGGGATCTACAATGAGCAGTTCTTC
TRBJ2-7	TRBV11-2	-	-	CASSLGTPYEQYF	TGTGCCAGCAGCTTAGGGACACCCTACGAGCAGTACTTC
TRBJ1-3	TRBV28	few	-	CASREAGNTIYF	TGTGCCAGCAGGGAGGCTGGAAACACCATATATTTT
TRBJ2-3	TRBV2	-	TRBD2	CASRVGGAGDTQYF	TGTGCCAGCAGGGTCGGGGGGGCAGGAGATACGCAGTATTTT
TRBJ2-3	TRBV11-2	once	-	CASRAGTQYF	TGTGCCAGCAGAGCTGGGACGCAGTATTTT
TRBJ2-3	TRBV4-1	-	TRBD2	CASSQESSGRGTDTQYF	TGCGCCAGCAGCCAAGAGTCTAGCGGGAGAGGCACAGATACGCAGTATTTT
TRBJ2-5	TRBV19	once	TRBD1	CASSRTGQGTEETQYF	TGTGCCAGTAGCAGAACCGGACAGGGGACGGAGGAGACCCAGTACTTC
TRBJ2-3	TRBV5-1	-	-	CASSHGASTDTQYF	TGCGCCAGCAGCCACGGGGCTAGCACAGATACGCAGTATTTT
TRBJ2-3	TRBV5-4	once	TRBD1	CASSWGQGKADTQYF	TGTGCCAGCAGCTGGGGACAGGGGAAAGCAGATACGCAGTATTTT
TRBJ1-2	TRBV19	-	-	CASSPRQGLLGGYTF	TGTGCCAGTAGCCCCCGGCAGGGTCTTTTGGGAGGCTACACCTTC
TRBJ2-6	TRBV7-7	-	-	CASSLAAGLGANVLTF	TGTGCTAGCAGCTTAGCGGCGGGCCTTGGGGCCAACGTCCTGACTTTC
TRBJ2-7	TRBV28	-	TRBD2	CASSELAGASYEQYF	TGTGCCAGCAGTGAACTAGCGGGAGCATCCTACGAGCAGTACTTC
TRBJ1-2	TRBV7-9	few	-	CASSLGLAGGYTF	TGTGCCAGCAGTTTGGGACTAGCTGGTGGCTACACCTTC
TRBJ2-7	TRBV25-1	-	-	CASSELGNSYEQYF	TGTGCCAGCAGTGAATTAGGAAACTCCTACGAGCAGTACTTC
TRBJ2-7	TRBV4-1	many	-	CASSQSPLGSLYYEQYF	TGCGCCAGCAGCCAAAGCCCCTTAGGGTCCCTCTACTACGAGCAGTACTTC
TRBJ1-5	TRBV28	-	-	CASSLGGPSNQPQHF	TGTGCCAGCAGTTTAGGGGGGCCTAGCAATCAGCCCCAGCATTTT
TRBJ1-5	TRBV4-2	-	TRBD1	CASSQDGDRRGNQPQHF	TGTGCCAGCAGCCAAGATGGGGACAGGCGCGGCAATCAGCCCCAGCATTTT
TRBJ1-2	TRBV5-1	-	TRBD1	CASSYNRDSYGYTF	TGCGCCAGCAGCTACAACCGGGACAGCTATGGCTACACCTTC
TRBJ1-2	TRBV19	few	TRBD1	CASSPPDRGGNYGYTF	TGTGCCAGTAGTCCCCCTGACAGGGGTGGTAACTATGGCTACACCTTC
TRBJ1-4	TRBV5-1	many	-	CASSLTATATNEKLFF	TGCGCCAGCAGCTTGACGGCGACAGCAACTAATGAAAAACTGTTTTTT
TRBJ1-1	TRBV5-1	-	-	CASSTTGTEAFF	TGCGCCAGCAGCACCACAGGGACTGAAGCTTTCTTT
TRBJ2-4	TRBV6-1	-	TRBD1	CASRDPGQGKNIQYF	TGTGCCAGCAGGGACCCGGGACAGGGAAAAAACATTCAGTACTTC
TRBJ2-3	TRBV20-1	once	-	CSATGDTQYF	TGCAGTGCTACAGGGGATACGCAGTATTTT
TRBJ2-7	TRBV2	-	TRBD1	CARQGALEQYF	TGTGCCAGGCAGGGGGCCCTCGAGCAGTACTTC
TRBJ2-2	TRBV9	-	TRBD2	CASSRGTSGSTGELFF	TGTGCCAGCAGCAGAGGGACTAGCGGGAGCACCGGGGAGCTGTTTTTT
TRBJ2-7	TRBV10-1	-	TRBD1	CASGGQGPLGEQYF	TGCGCCAGCGGGGGACAGGGGCCACTGGGCGAGCAGTACTTC
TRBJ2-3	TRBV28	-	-	CASRAFGVVLTDTQYF	TGTGCCAGCAGGGCGTTTGGGGTCGTCCTCACAGATACGCAGTATTTT
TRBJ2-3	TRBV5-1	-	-	CASSLGVTPTDTQYF	TGCGCCAGCAGCTTGGGTGTAACCCCCACAGATACGCAGTATTTT
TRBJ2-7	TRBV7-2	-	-	CASSLVQGAYEQYF	TGTGCCAGCAGCTTAGTCCAGGGAGCCTACGAGCAGTACTTC
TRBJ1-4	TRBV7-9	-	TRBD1	CASSLSGGQANEKLFF	TGTGCCAGCAGCTTATCAGGGGGGCAGGCTAATGAAAAACTGTTTTTT
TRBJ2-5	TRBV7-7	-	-	CASSPGGPETQYF	TGTGCTAGCAGCCCGGGGGGCCCTGAGACCCAGTACTTC
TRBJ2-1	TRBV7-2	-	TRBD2	CASSSSGGGYNEQFF	TGTGCCAGCAGCTCCAGCGGGGGGGGATACAATGAGCAGTTCTTC
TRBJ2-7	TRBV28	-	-	CASTLGGAIYEQYF	TGTGCCAGCACCCTAGGCGGGGCCATTTACGAGCAGTACTTC
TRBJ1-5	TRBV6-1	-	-	CASSEWGSGNQPQHF	TGTGCCAGCAGTGAATGGGGTAGTGGGAATCAGCCCCAGCATTTT
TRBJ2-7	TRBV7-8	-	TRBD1	CASSQGTASYEQYF	TGTGCCAGCAGCCAAGGGACAGCTTCCTACGAGCAGTACTTC
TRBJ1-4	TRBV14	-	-	CASSQGGALGEKLFF	TGTGCCAGCAGCCAAGGGGGGGCGCTTGGTGAAAAACTGTTTTTT
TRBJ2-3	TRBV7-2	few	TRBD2	CASSLVPSGLFGTDTQYF	TGTGCCAGCAGCTTAGTTCCTAGCGGGCTCTTTGGCACAGATACGCAGTATTTT
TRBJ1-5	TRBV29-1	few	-	CSVGEGGNQPQHF	TGCAGCGTTGGGGAGGGCGGCAATCAGCCCCAGCATTTT
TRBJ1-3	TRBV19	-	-	CAAGTSAGNTIYF	TGTGCCGCCGGGACGTCGGCTGGAAACACCATATATTTT
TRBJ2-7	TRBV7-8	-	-	CASSLEGRQYEQYF	TGTGCCAGCAGCTTAGAGGGTCGACAGTACGAGCAGTACTTC
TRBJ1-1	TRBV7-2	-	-	CASSLIFGTLNTEAFF	TGTGCCAGCAGCCTCATCTTCGGGACCCTGAACACTGAAGCTTTCTTT
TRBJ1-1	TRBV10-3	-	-	CAISESVRNTEAFF	TGTGCCATCAGTGAGTCAGTTAGGAACACTGAAGCTTTCTTT
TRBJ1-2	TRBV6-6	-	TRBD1	CASSSHQGEGYTF	TGTGCCAGCAGTTCCCATCAGGGGGAAGGCTACACCTTC
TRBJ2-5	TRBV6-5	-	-	CASLDPLGTQYF	TGTGCCAGCCTCGACCCCCTTGGGACCCAGTACTTC